This TCR beta chain is drawn from a study of T cell repertoires in cytomegalovirus infection. Germline values: CDR1 SNHLY, CDR2 FYNNEI. The CDR3 runs to 15 residues. V lost 10 bases and J lost 5, with 21 bases in between. This clonotype was counted between two and nine times. Antigen unknown. TCRdb re-called the reads through MiXCR, storing one row per CDR3 protein. The sample lists around 710,000 distinct CDR3 sequences, almost 30% seen once, with around 13% in the top ten. The specimen was cultured CD8+ T cells from PBMCs, collected from culture after CMV antigen stimulation. The sequence came from a human donor in good health (CMV status not recorded). Some clones in this sample may be carry-over from other donors' samples. This sequence joins TRBV2 and TRBJ2-1; possibly TRBD2 for D (5 bases). CDR3 DNA sequence: TGTGCCATCCTAGCCACAATACCAGGAGACAATGAGCAGTTCTTC. It translates to CAILATIPGDNEQFF. The variable domain in full, with the rest retrieved from reference TRBV2 and TRBJ2-1, is EPEVTQTPSHQVTQMGQEVILRCVPISNHLYFYWYRQILGQKVEFLVSFYNNEISEKSEIFDDQFSVERPDGSNFTLKIRSTKLEDSAMYFCAILATIPGDNEQFFGPGTRLTVL.